The 7 T cell receptor beta chains reported below all come from one sample, sequenced in a study of T cells in localized non-small cell lung cancer. Data came from immunoSEQ multiplex PCR; TCRdb stores just in-frame clones and leaves some out. The sample records some 1,300 clones, over 20% being singletons. The sample was normal lung tissue next to the tumor, taken before any cancer treatment. The receptors were sampled from a male donor older than 55 with stage III squamous cell lung carcinoma.

This clone rates as medium-sized. The rearrangement joins TRBV9 to TRBJ1-5; D is unclear. Between the trimmed V and J ends, which lost 6 bases and 6 bases, there was a span of 13 bases. This CDR3 has 13 amino acids. Germline assignment: CDR1 SGDLS and CDR2 YYNGEE. The CDR3, as DNA: TGTGCCAGCAAACCGGGTCTAGGTCAGCCCCAGCATTTT. This encodes CASKPGLGQPQHF.

This clone was observed a few times. The rearrangement joins TRBV11-3 to TRBJ2-1, with 9 bases matching TRBD2. The trim removed 0 bases at V and 7 bases at J, leaving 7 bases unmatched. The length of the CDR3 is 16 residues. Germline V gene lookup returns CDR1 SGHNT and CDR2 YENEEA. CDR3 DNA sequence: TGTGCCAGCAGCTTAGATTGGCGGGGGGGCTGGAATGAGCAGTTCTTC. Its protein is CASSLDWRGGWNEQFF.

The genes are TRBV5-1 and TRBJ1-1; tentatively, D is TRBD1 (5 bases). The CDR3 loop spans 14 amino acids. Germline V lookup: CDR1 SGHRS, CDR2 YFSETQ. V was clipped by 1 base and J by 3 bases, with 10 bases between them. The CDR3 loop reads CASSLSGRDTEAFF. The CDR3 DNA reads TGCGCCAGCAGCTTGTCAGGGCGGGACACTGAAGCTTTCTTT.

In this sample, this clone is medium-sized. V usage is TRBV9 and J usage is TRBJ1-6; D may be TRBD1 (6 bases). CDR3 size: 19 residues. Looked up from germline, CDR1 is SGDLS and CDR2 is YYNGEE. V lost 5 bases and J lost 2, with 23 bases in between. The DNA of the CDR3 is TGTGCCAGCAGTGAAGAGGGGACAACAACGGAGGCCTATAATTCACCCCTCCACTTT. Amino acids: CASSEEGTTTEAYNSPLHF.

This clone was seen a handful of times. The CDR3 loop reads CASSFTGGGYEQYV. CDR3 coding DNA: TGTGCCAGCAGCTTCACAGGGGGAGGCTACGAGCAGTACGTC. The V gene is TRBV11-3, the J gene TRBJ2-7; the match to TRBD1 covers 8 bases. The V gene end was trimmed by 3 bases and the J gene end by 3 bases; junction bases not matched to a gene: 4. The CDR3 has 14 amino acids. Looked up from germline, CDR1 is SGHNT and CDR2 is YENEEA.

This clone was counted between two and nine times. The rearrangement links TRBV6-8 to TRBJ2-1; 8 bases line up with TRBD2. The V and J ends lost 5 bases and 5 bases, in that order; junction bases with no gene match: 2. This CDR3 has 13 residues. Germline V gene data show CDR1 as MNHGY and CDR2 as SAAAGT. DNA for the CDR3: TGTGCCAGCAGTACGGGGGGGGACAATGAGCAGTTCTTC. Residues: CASSTGGDNEQFF.

This chain uses TRBV14 with TRBJ2-1, with a tentative D call TRBD1 (5 bases). CDR3 size: 13 residues. Trimming shortened V by 9 bases and J by 4 bases, and 13 bases separated the two germline ends. Germline V gene data show CDR1 as SGHDN and CDR2 as FVKESK. CDR3 in amino acids: CASGAQTYNEQFF. CDR3 nucleotides: TGTGCCAGTGGGGCCCAAACGTACAATGAGCAGTTCTTC.